The next 21 T cell receptor beta chains were all read from a single sample in a study. This table comes from immunoSEQ multiplex PCR, and its TCRdb copy is limited to in-frame clones, with some not included. The sample has around 54,000 clones, roughly 93% seen once. Sequencing input: PBMCs. These receptors were obtained from a middle-aged man with rheumatoid arthritis.

The chain couples TRBV11-3 to TRBJ2-2; 9 bases fit TRBD2. This CDR3 spans 15 amino acids. Trimming cost V 5 bases and J 7 bases; bases outside gene matches: 8. Germline lookup yields CDR1 SGHNT and CDR2 YENEEA. The CDR3 spells CASSRGLASVGELFF. The CDR3 nucleotides read TGTGCCAGCAGCCGAGGACTAGCGTCGGTCGGGGAGCTGTTTTTT.

Worth noting for this clone: It is likely a read error, because the conserved phenylalanine at the end of the CDR3 is missing. The DNA is left out, because the CDR3 cannot be placed on it with certainty; the CDR3 is given as TCRdb lists it. The V gene is TRBV2, the J gene TRBJ2-7; the D call of TRBD1 is as the table states it, not checked on the DNA. The CDR3 is 12 amino acids in total, end residues counted. Per germline, CDR1 SNHLY and CDR2 FYNNEI. The CDR3 sequence: CASSDIMTGAFA.

The V call is TRBV6-5, the J call TRBJ1-3; D is ambiguous. The V end was cut by 0 bases, the J end by 2 bases, with 8 bases between. Germline-derived CDR1 and CDR2 are MNHEY and SVGAGI. The CDR3 extends over 15 amino acids. The chain's CDR3 is CASSYSAAPGNTIYF. The CDR3 nucleotides read TGTGCCAGCAGTTACTCGGCTGCTCCTGGAAACACCATATATTTT.

The V call is TRBV11-2, the J call TRBJ2-5, with D unresolved. Germline CDR1 and CDR2: SGHAT and FQNNGV. The CDR3 runs to 16 residues. The ends were cut back, 1 base at V and 1 base at J, with 13 bases in the middle. The DNA for the CDR3 is TGTGCCAGCAGCTTAGGCCACAGCCAGTTCCAAGAGACCCAGTACTTC. Its translation is CASSLGHSQFQETQYF.

V gene TRBV7-3 combines with J gene TRBJ2-2; 10 bases are shared with TRBD1. This CDR3 spans 15 amino acids. The J segment lost 7 bases and the V segment lost 5 bases, leaving 7 bases of the junction unmatched. CDR1 is SGHTA and CDR2 is FQGTGA in the germline V gene. CDR3 sequence: CASSRDRGRHGELFF. The CDR3 bases are TGTGCCAGCAGCAGGGACAGGGGAAGGCACGGGGAGCTGTTTTTT.

The J gene is TRBJ1-1, the V gene TRBV7-9; no definite D call. Germline V gene sequence: CDR1 SEHNR, CDR2 FQNEAQ (reference sequence). Trimming took off 5 bases at V and 0 bases at J, with 13 bases between the two ends. CDR3 length: 15 residues. The chain's CDR3 is CASSPPVTMNTEAFF. The DNA for the CDR3 is TGTGCCAGCAGCCCCCCCGTCACCATGAACACTGAAGCTTTCTTT.

V gene TRBV15 combines with J gene TRBJ2-1; 10 bases match TRBD2. The junction had 3 bases not matched to a gene; V was cut back by 4 bases and J by 3 bases. Germline V lookup: CDR1 LNHNV, CDR2 YYDKDF (reference sequence). The CDR3 extends over 15 amino acids. CDR3 residues: CATSKVAGGYNEQFF. Here the CDR3 DNA reads TGTGCCACCAGCAAAGTAGCGGGAGGCTACAATGAGCAGTTCTTC.

The chain is built from TRBV28 and TRBJ1-1; D is perhaps TRBD1 (5 bases). The V and J ends lost 6 bases and 6 bases respectively, with 23 bases between them. CDR1 and CDR2 (germline): MDHEN, SYDVKM. This CDR3 spans 16 amino acids. DNA of the CDR3: TGTGCCAGCAGCGAAGGAGTTGGGCAGAGAGGGGCTGAAGCTTTCTTT. Translation: CASSEGVGQRGAEAFF.

This chain connects TRBV5-1 to TRBJ2-2; the D gene is possibly TRBD1 (6 bases). CDR3 size: 16 residues. Trimming took 7 bases from V and 0 from J, leaving 16 bases between them. The germline CDR1 and CDR2 sequences are SGHRS and YFSETQ. The CDR3 nucleotides are TGCGCCAGCGCCCGTTTGGGGGCAACGAACACCGGGGAGCTGTTTTTT. It translates to CASARLGATNTGELFF.

This clone was observed a few times. The chain combines TRBV27 with TRBJ1-6; D might be TRBD1 (5 bases). This CDR3 is 16 amino acids long. Between the trimmed V and J ends, which lost 0 bases and 8 bases, there was a span of 14 bases. Germline loops: CDR1 MNHEY, CDR2 SMNVEV (reference sequence). For the CDR3, the DNA is TGTGCCAGCAGTTTATCGTTGGGGGGAGACCATTCACCCCTCCACTTT. Translation gives CASSLSLGGDHSPLHF.

This chain joins TRBV6-5 and TRBJ1-2; 8 nucleotides match TRBD1. Germline CDR1 is MNHEY and CDR2 is SVGAGI. The J segment lost 9 bases and the V segment lost 4 bases, leaving 4 bases of the junction unmatched. The CDR3 runs 12 residues. The CDR3 DNA reads TGTGCCAGCAGTTTGACAGGGGAGCGCTACACCTTC. Amino acids: CASSLTGERYTF.

This chain joins TRBV20-1 and TRBJ1-1; D unclear. The CDR3 spans 11 residues. Germline V lookup: CDR1 DFQATT, CDR2 SNEGSKA (reference sequence). Deletions cut 6 bases from V and 5 bases from J, with 10 bases between. CDR3 amino acids: CSANYRTEAFF. The CDR3 DNA follows: TGCAGTGCCAATTATAGGACTGAAGCTTTCTTT.

This clone is a singleton in its sample. The V call is TRBV2, the J call TRBJ2-7; D not certain. The CDR3 has 15 residues. Trimming left V 1 base short and J 5 bases short, with 15 bases between. The germline V gene has CDR1 SNHLY and CDR2 FYNNEI. CDR3 nucleotide sequence: TGTGCCAGCAGTGAAGGGTCGGGTAAGATCGACGAGCAGTACTTC. This encodes CASSEGSGKIDEQYF.

This clone was detected only once. The rearrangement uses TRBV27 and TRBJ2-7; 9 bases align to TRBD1. With 4 bases clipped from V and 3 bases from J, the junction kept 1 base outside the gene matches. The length of the CDR3 is 13 residues. Per the germline V gene, CDR1 is MNHEY and CDR2 is SMNVEV (reference sequence). CDR3 nucleotide sequence: TGTGCCAGCAGTTGGGGACAGGGCTACGAGCAGTACTTC. Protein sequence: CASSWGQGYEQYF.

This clone was detected only once. This rearrangement joins TRBV19 to TRBJ2-7; D remains unclear. Germline-derived CDR1 and CDR2 are LNHDA and SQIVND (reference sequence). The CDR3 runs 13 residues. The V end lost 5 bases, the J end lost 6 bases, and 14 bases lay between the germline ends. The CDR3: CASSLDTSAEQYF. CDR3 sequence (DNA): TGTGCCAGTAGTCTTGACACGTCCGCCGAGCAGTACTTC.

This sequence joins TRBV5-4 and TRBJ2-1, with 7 bases lining up with TRBD1. Trimming took 1 base from V and 5 from J; bases not matched to a gene: 6. CDR3 size: 15 residues. CDR1 SGHNT and CDR2 YYREEE come from the germline V gene (reference sequence). This chain's CDR3 is CASSLRQGGDNEQFF. The CDR3, as DNA: TGTGCCAGCAGCTTGAGACAGGGTGGGGACAATGAGCAGTTCTTC.

The chain links TRBV19 to TRBJ1-2; perhaps TRBD1 as D (5 bases). CDR1 is LNHDA, CDR2 SQIVND, per germline (reference sequence). The CDR3 is 14 amino acids. Trimming left V 6 bases short and J 3 bases short, with 14 bases between. CDR3 DNA: TGTGCCAGTAGCTCCCGGGGGGGAGACTATGGCTACACCTTC. Translating it yields CASSSRGGDYGYTF.

V and J are TRBV5-8 and TRBJ1-1; D call uncertain. This CDR3 spans 17 amino acids. The V end was cut by 4 bases, the J end by 0 bases, with 19 bases between. CDR1 is SGHTS and CDR2 is YDEGEE in the germline V gene. The DNA for the CDR3 is TGTGCCAGCAGCCCAGAAAGGGTCGATTACTTGAACACTGAAGCTTTCTTT. Its translation: CASSPERVDYLNTEAFF.

The chain couples TRBV29-1 to TRBJ2-7, with 7 bases identical to TRBD2. CDR1 and CDR2 (germline): SQVTM, ANQGSEA. V shed 6 bases and J 4 bases; nucleotides not matched to a gene: 6. The CDR3 runs 12 residues. The CDR3, as DNA: TGCAGCGTGACCCTGGGGGGGTACGAGCAGTACTTC. Protein: CSVTLGGYEQYF.

The rearrangement links TRBV7-9 to TRBJ2-3, with D possibly matching TRBD1 (6 bases). V was pared by 3 bases and J by 3 bases, with 16 bases between. There are 16 residues in the CDR3. Looked up from germline, CDR1 is SEHNR and CDR2 is FQNEAQ (reference sequence). CDR3 sequence: CASSFFGQLRTDTQYF. In nucleotides, the CDR3 is TGTGCCAGCAGCTTCTTCGGACAGCTGCGGACAGATACGCAGTATTTT.

This clone has only one observation. V and J are TRBV6-5 and TRBJ1-5, with 9 bases lining up with TRBD1. Per germline, CDR1 MNHEY and CDR2 SVGAGI. The V gene end was trimmed by 6 bases and the J gene end by 1 base; junction bases not matched to a gene: 4. The CDR3 consists of 15 residues. The CDR3 sequence is CASRSQGASNQPQHF. The CDR3 DNA reads as TGTGCCAGCAGGTCACAGGGGGCAAGCAATCAGCCCCAGCATTTT.